Below are 14 T cell receptor beta chains sequenced from a single sample in a study of shared clonotypes between healthy human individuals. Only in-frame clones appear in the TCRdb table, and some are missing; sequencing was by immunoSEQ multiplex PCR. This sample has roughly 2.2 million clones, with approximately 90% found just once. Sequencing was performed on naive CD4+ T cells from PBMCs. As for subset: CD45RA+ positively selected. These receptors were obtained from a man younger than 35 in good health. Some clones in this sample may be carry-over from other donors' samples.

This chain joins TRBV2 and TRBJ2-1, with 11 bases identical to TRBD2. The CDR3 is 15 residues long. Looked up from germline, CDR1 is SNHLY and CDR2 is FYNNEI. The V segment lost 6 bases and the J segment 3 bases; nucleotides outside the gene matches: 4. The CDR3 region has the DNA TGTGCCAGCAGCCAACTAGCGGGAGTCTACAATGAGCAGTTCTTC. Amino acids: CASSQLAGVYNEQFF. Combining the CDR3 with reference TRBV2 and TRBJ2-1 gives the whole variable domain EPEVTQTPSHQVTQMGQEVILRCVPISNHLYFYWYRQILGQKVEFLVSFYNNEISEKSEIFDDQFSVERPDGSNFTLKIRSTKLEDSAMYFCASSQLAGVYNEQFFGPGTRLTVL.

V is TRBV5-6 and J is TRBJ1-5, with D possibly being TRBD1 (6 bases). From germline, CDR1 is SGHDT and CDR2 YYEEEE. The germline V and J ends were trimmed by 4 bases and 0 bases, with 11 bases remaining between them. CDR3 length: 15 residues. The CDR3 DNA reads TGTGCCAGCAGCCGGAGACAGGATAGCAATCAGCCCCAGCATTTT. As protein: CASSRRQDSNQPQHF.

V gene TRBV7-2 combines with J gene TRBJ1-4; D is unresolved. Looked up from germline, CDR1 is SGHTA and CDR2 is FQGNSA. There are 15 residues in the CDR3. The V gene lost 5 bases and the J gene lost 3 bases, with 13 bases spanning the gap. The CDR3 nucleotides read TGTGCCAGCAGCCAGGACTCAAGTCCTAATGAAAAACTGTTTTTT. Its protein is CASSQDSSPNEKLFF.

This clone was recorded once. The chain employs TRBV7-8 and TRBJ1-2; tentative D call: TRBD1 (5 bases). The CDR3 contains 12 residues. Trimming left V 4 bases short and J 7 bases short, with 10 bases between. CDR1 is SGHVS and CDR2 is FQNEAQ in the germline V gene. CDR3 DNA sequence: TGTGCCAGCAGCTGGGACTCAAGTGGCTACACCTTC. Its protein product is CASSWDSSGYTF.

The genes are TRBV9 and TRBJ2-7, with 7 nucleotides matching TRBD1. Germline V lookup: CDR1 SGDLS, CDR2 YYNGEE. V trimming: 0 bases; J trimming: 3 bases; junction bases outside the gene matches: 3. CDR3 size: 14 residues. The CDR3 sequence: CASSVAGQNYEQYF. CDR3 DNA: TGTGCCAGCAGCGTAGCGGGACAGAACTACGAGCAGTACTTC.

This sequence joins TRBV2 and TRBJ2-1, with 11 bases aligning to TRBD2. The germline V gene has CDR1 SNHLY and CDR2 FYNNEI. This CDR3 has 19 amino acids. The V segment lost 5 bases and the J segment 5 bases; nucleotides outside the gene matches: 17. The CDR3 loop reads CASSQPRTSGPPKNNEQFF. The CDR3 DNA is TGTGCCAGCAGTCAGCCTCGGACTAGCGGGCCGCCTAAAAACAATGAGCAGTTCTTC.

The V gene is TRBV11-2, the J gene TRBJ1-4, with D hard to call. The CDR3 runs 15 residues. In germline, CDR1 is SGHAT, CDR2 FQNNGV. The germline V and J ends were trimmed by 1 base and 0 bases, with 6 bases remaining between them. Here the CDR3 DNA reads TGTGCCAGCAGCTTAGTCTCGACAACTAATGAAAAACTGTTTTTT. Translation: CASSLVSTTNEKLFF.

The chain combines TRBV9 with TRBJ1-4; D might be TRBD1 (5 bases). The V gene lost 2 bases and the J gene lost 3 bases, with 17 bases spanning the gap. The CDR3 is 17 amino acids. Germline values: CDR1 SGDLS, CDR2 YYNGEE. The CDR3 loop is CASSVGDQLGPNEKLFF. CDR3 nucleotides: TGTGCCAGCAGCGTGGGGGACCAACTAGGGCCTAATGAAAAACTGTTTTTT.

This chain joins TRBV6-6 and TRBJ1-5; 7 bases are shared with TRBD1. The CDR3 consists of 14 residues. The germline CDR1 and CDR2 sequences are MNHNY and SVGAGI (reference sequence). Losses at the gene ends were 7 bases for V and 3 bases for J; bases not matched to a gene: 6. CDR3 amino acids: CASKEQGYNQPQHF. DNA for the CDR3: TGTGCCAGCAAAGAACAGGGGTACAATCAGCCCCAGCATTTT.

The chain joins TRBV29-1 to TRBJ1-4; no clear D gene. The CDR3 length is 12 residues. Trimming left V 4 bases short and J 7 bases short, with 10 bases between. The germline gives CDR1 SQVTM, CDR2 ANQGSEA. This CDR3 reads CSVAGESEKLFF. CDR3 nucleotides: TGCAGCGTTGCCGGGGAGAGTGAAAAACTGTTTTTT. Using reference TRBV29-1 and TRBJ1-4 for the parts outside the CDR3, the full variable domain is SAVISQKPSRDICQRGTSLTIQCQVDSQVTMMFWYRQQPGQSLTLIATANQGSEATYESGFVIDKFPISRPNLTFSTLTVSNMSPEDSSIYLCSVAGESEKLFFGSGTQLSVL.

This clone was counted between two and nine times. In the same sample, other DNA sequences code for this CDR3. The chain couples TRBV18 to TRBJ1-1; D not resolved. This CDR3 contains 13 residues. The ends were cut back, 2 bases at V and 0 bases at J, with 4 bases in the middle. Germline lookup yields CDR1 KGHSH and CDR2 LQKENI. CDR3 loop: CASSPGLNTEAFF. CDR3 nucleotides: TGTGCCAGCTCACCAGGTCTGAACACTGAAGCTTTCTTT.

The CDR3 nucleotides are TGTGCCAGCAGCCAAGATCTGCAGGAGGGGGCTTACGAGCAGTACTTC. This sequence encodes CASSQDLQEGAYEQYF. This chain connects TRBV4-2 to TRBJ2-7, with D possibly TRBD1 on 7 matching bases. Germline lookup yields CDR1 LGHNA and CDR2 YNFKEQ. There are 16 residues in the CDR3. V was trimmed by 0 bases and J by 4 bases, leaving 16 bases between them.

This clone was seen just once. The V call is TRBV6-1, the J call TRBJ2-2; D possibly corresponds to TRBD1 (6 bases). This CDR3 contains 18 residues. V lost 3 bases, J lost 1 base, and 18 bases lay in between. CDR1 and CDR2 from the germline V gene are MNHNS and SASEGT. This chain's CDR3 is CASSEYRDVSWNTGELFF. The CDR3 nucleotides are TGTGCCAGCAGTGAGTACAGGGATGTGAGTTGGAACACCGGGGAGCTGTTTTTT.

The J gene is TRBJ2-1, the V gene TRBV7-9; 10 positions agree with TRBD2. The junction had 10 bases not matched to a gene; V was cut back by 1 base and J by 7 bases. This CDR3 contains 17 residues. CDR1 and CDR2 from the germline V gene are SEHNR and FQNEAQ (reference sequence). The chain's CDR3 is CASSLELRSGRGNEQFF. In DNA, the CDR3 is TGTGCCAGCAGCTTAGAATTGCGGAGCGGGAGGGGGAATGAGCAGTTCTTC.